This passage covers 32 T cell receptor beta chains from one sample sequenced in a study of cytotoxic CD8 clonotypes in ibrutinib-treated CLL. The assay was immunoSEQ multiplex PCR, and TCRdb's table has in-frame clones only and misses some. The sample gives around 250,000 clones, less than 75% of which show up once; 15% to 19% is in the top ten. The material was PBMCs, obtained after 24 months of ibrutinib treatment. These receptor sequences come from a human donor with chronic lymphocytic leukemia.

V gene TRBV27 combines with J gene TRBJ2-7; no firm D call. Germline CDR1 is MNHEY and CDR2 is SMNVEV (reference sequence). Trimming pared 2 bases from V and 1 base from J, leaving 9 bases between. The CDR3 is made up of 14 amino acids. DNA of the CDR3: TGTGCCAGCAGTTTAGGGGTAGGGTCCTACGAGCAGTACTTC. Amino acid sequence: CASSLGVGSYEQYF.

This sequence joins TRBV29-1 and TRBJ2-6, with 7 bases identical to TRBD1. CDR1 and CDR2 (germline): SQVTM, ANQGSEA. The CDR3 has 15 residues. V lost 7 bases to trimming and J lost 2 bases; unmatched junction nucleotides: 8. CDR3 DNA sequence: TGCAGCGCCTCGGGACAGAACACTGGGGCCAACGTCCTGACTTTC. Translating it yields CSASGQNTGANVLTF.

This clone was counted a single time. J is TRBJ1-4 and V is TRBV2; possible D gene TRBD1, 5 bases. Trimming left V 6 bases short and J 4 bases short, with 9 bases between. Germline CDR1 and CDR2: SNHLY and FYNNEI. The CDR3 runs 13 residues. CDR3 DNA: TGTGCCAGCAGGACAGTGGGTAATGAAAAACTGTTTTTT. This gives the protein CASRTVGNEKLFF.

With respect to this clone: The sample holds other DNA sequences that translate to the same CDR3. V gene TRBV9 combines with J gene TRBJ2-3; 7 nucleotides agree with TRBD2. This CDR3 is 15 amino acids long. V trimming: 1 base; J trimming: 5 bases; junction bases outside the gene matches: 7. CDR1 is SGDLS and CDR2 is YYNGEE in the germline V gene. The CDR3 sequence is CASSVFSSGKDTQYF. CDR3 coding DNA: TGTGCCAGCAGCGTATTTTCTAGCGGAAAAGATACGCAGTATTTT.

CDR3 DNA sequence: TGTGCCAGTAGTCGGGACAGGGACAAGACTGAAGCTTTCTTT. This codes for CASSRDRDKTEAFF. The rearrangement joins TRBV19 to TRBJ1-1, with 9 bases aligning to TRBD1. This CDR3 has 14 amino acids. Germline assignment: CDR1 LNHDA and CDR2 SQIVND (reference sequence). The V gene end was trimmed by 5 bases and the J gene end by 5 bases; junction bases not matched to a gene: 6.

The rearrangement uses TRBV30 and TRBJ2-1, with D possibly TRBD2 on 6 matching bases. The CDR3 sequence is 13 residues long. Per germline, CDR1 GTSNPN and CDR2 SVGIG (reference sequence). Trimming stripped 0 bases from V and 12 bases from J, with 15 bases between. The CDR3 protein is CAWSVLAGLAQFF. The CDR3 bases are TGTGCCTGGAGTGTGCTGGCGGGACTTGCGCAGTTCTTC.

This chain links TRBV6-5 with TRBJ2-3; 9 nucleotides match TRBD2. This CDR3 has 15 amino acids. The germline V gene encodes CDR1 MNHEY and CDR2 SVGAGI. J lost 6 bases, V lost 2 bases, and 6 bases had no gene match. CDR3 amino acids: CASSYEAGGLDTQYF. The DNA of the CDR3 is TGTGCCAGCAGTTACGAGGCGGGAGGGCTGGATACGCAGTATTTT.

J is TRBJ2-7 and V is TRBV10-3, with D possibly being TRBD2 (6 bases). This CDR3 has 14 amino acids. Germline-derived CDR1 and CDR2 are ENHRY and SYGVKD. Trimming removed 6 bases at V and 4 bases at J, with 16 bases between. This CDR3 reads CAIRGGIMAYEQYF. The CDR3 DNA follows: TGTGCCATCAGGGGGGGTATTATGGCTTACGAGCAGTACTTC.

The CDR3 sequence: CASSPREYYNEQFF. Written as DNA, the CDR3 is TGTGCCAGTTCCCCCCGGGAGTATTACAATGAGCAGTTCTTC. J is TRBJ2-1 and V is TRBV27; D is perhaps TRBD2 (6 bases). CDR1 and CDR2 from the germline V gene are MNHEY and SMNVEV (reference sequence). The V and J ends lost 9 bases and 4 bases respectively, with 16 bases between them. This CDR3 has 14 amino acids.

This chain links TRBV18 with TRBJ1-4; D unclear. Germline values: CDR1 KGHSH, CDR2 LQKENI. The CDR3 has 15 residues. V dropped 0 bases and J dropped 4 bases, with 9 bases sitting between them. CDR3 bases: TGTGCCAGCTCACCACCGGGAGTGGGTAATGAAAAACTGTTTTTT. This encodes CASSPPGVGNEKLFF. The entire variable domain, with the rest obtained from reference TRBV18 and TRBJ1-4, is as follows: NAGVMQNPRHLVRRRGQEARLRCSPMKGHSHVYWYRQLPEEGLKFMVYLQKENIIDESGMPKERFSAEFPKEGPSILRIQQVVRGDSAAYFCASSPPGVGNEKLFFGSGTQLSVL.

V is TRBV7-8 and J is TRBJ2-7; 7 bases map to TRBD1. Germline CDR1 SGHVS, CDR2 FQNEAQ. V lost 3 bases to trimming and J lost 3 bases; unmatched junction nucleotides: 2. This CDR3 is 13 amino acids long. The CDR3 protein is CASSLGQRYEQYF. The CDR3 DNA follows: TGTGCCAGCAGCTTGGGACAGCGCTACGAGCAGTACTTC.

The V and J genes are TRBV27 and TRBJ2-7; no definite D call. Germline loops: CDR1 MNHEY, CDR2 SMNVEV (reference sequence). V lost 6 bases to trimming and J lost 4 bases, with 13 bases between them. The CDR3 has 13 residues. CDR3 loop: CASRSSIRYEQYF. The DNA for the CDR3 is TGTGCCAGCAGAAGTTCGATTAGGTACGAGCAGTACTTC.

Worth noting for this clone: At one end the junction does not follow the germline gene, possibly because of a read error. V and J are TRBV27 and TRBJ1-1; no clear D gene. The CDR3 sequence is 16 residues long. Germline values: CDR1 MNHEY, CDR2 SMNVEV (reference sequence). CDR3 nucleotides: TGTGCCAGCAGCTTATTCGTCGGGCGCATGAACACTGAAGCTTTCTTT. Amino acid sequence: CASSLFVGRMNTEAFF.

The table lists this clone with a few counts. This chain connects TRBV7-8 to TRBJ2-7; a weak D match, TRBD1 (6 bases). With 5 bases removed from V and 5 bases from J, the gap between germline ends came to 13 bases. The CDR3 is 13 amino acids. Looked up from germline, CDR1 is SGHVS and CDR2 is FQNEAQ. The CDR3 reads CASSTGTLNEQYF. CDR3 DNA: TGTGCCAGCAGCACTGGGACACTGAACGAGCAGTACTTC.

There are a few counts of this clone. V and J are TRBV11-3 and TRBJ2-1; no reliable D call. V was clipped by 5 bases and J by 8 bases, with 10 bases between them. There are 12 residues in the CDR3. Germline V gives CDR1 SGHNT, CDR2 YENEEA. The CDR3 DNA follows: TGTGCCAGCAGCGAAACCACGGATGAGCAGTTCTTC. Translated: CASSETTDEQFF.

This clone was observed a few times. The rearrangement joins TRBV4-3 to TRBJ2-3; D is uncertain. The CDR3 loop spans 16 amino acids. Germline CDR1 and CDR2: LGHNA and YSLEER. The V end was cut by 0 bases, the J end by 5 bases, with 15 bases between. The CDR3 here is CASSQDHPNNGDTQYF. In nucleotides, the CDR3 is TGCGCCAGCAGCCAAGATCACCCAAACAACGGAGATACGCAGTATTTT.

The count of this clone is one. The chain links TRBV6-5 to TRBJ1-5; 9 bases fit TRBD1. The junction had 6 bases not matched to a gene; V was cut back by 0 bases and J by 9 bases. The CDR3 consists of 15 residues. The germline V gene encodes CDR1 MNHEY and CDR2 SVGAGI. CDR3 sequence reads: CASSYSNRGLGPQHF. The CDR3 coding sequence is TGTGCCAGCAGTTACTCTAACAGGGGGCTGGGGCCCCAGCATTTT.

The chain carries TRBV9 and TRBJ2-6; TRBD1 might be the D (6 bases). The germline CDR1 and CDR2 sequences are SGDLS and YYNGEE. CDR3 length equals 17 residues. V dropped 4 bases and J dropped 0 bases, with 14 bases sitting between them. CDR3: CASSPSTGLSGANVLTF. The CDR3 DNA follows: TGTGCCAGCAGCCCCTCGACAGGCCTCTCTGGGGCCAACGTCCTGACTTTC. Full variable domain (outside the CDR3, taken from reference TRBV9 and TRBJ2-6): DSGVTQTPKHLITATGQRVTLRCSPRSGDLSVYWYQQSLDQGLQFLIQYYNGEERAKGNILERFSAQQFPDLHSELNLSSLELGDSALYFCASSPSTGLSGANVLTFGAGSRLTVL.

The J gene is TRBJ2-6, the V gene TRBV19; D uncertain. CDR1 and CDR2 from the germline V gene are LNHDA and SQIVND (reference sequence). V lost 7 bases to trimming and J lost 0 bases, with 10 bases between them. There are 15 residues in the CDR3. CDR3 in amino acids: CASNPTYSGANVLTF. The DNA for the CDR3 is TGTGCCAGTAATCCCACCTACTCTGGGGCCAACGTCCTGACTTTC.

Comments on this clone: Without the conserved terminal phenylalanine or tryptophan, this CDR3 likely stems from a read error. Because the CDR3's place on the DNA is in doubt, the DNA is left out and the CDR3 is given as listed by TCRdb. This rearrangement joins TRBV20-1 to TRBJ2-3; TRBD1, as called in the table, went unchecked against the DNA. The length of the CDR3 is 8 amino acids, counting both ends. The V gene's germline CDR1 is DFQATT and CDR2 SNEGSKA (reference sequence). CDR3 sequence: CSEPQGVD.

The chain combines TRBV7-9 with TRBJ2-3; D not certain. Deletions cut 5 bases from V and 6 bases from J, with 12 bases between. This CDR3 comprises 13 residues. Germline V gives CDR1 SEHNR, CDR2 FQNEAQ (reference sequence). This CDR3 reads CASSPNVEDTQYF. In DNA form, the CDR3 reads TGTGCCAGCAGCCCCAATGTCGAGGATACGCAGTATTTT.

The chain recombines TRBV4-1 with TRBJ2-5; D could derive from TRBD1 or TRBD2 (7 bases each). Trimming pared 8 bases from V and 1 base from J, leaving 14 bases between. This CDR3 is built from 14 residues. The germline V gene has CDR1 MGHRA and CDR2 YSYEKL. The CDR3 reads CASGGGQPQETQYF. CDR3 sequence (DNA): TGCGCCAGCGGGGGGGGACAGCCCCAAGAGACCCAGTACTTC.

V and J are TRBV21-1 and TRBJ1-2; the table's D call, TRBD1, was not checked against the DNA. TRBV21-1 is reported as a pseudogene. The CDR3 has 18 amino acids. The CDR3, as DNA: TGTGCCAGCAGCCTAATCGGGCGTGGGACAGGGTTGGACTATGGCTACACCTTC. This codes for CASSLIGRGTGLDYGYTF.

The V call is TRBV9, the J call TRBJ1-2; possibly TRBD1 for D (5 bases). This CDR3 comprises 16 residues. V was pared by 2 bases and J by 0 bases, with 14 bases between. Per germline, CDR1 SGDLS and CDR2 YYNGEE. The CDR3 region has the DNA TGTGCCAGCAGCGTCCGTGGGGACGCCTCTAACTATGGCTACACCTTC. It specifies CASSVRGDASNYGYTF.

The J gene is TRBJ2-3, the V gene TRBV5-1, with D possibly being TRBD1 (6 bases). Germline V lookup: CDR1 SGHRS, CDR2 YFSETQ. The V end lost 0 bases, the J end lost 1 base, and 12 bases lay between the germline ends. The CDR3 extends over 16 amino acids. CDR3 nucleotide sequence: TGCGCCAGCAGCTTGGTGGGGGCGAGGGGCACAGATACGCAGTATTTT. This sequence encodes CASSLVGARGTDTQYF.

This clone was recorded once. CDR3 nucleotide sequence: TGTGCCAGCAGCCAACTTTCCTCGGGAGGGCAAGAGACCCAGTACTTC. As protein: CASSQLSSGGQETQYF. This chain uses TRBV7-3 with TRBJ2-5; TRBD2 agrees at 8 bases. The germline V gene has CDR1 SGHTA and CDR2 FQGTGA. The CDR3 loop spans 16 amino acids. V dropped 5 bases and J dropped 2; count of bases not matched to a gene: 10.

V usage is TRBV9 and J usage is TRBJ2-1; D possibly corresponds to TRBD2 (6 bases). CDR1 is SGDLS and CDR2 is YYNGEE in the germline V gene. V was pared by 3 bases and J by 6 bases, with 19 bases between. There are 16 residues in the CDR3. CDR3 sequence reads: CASSARTGLAGNEQFF. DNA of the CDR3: TGTGCCAGCAGCGCCCGCACGGGACTGGCGGGCAATGAGCAGTTCTTC.

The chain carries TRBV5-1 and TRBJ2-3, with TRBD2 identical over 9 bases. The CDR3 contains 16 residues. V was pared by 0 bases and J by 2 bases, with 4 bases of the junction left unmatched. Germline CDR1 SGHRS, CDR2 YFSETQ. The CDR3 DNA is TGCGCCAGCAGCTTGGAGAGCGGGAGGCCCACAGATACGCAGTATTTT. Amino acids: CASSLESGRPTDTQYF.

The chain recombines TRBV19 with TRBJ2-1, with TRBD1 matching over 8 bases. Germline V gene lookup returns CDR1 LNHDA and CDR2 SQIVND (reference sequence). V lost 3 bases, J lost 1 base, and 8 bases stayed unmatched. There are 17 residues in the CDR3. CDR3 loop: CASSMRDRILSYNEQFF. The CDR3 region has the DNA TGTGCCAGTAGTATGCGGGACAGGATTCTTTCCTACAATGAGCAGTTCTTC.

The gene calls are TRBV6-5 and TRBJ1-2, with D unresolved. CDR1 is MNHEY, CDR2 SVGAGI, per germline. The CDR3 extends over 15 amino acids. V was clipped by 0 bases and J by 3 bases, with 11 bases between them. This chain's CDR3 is CASSYSPRTHYGYTF. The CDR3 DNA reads TGTGCCAGCAGTTACTCGCCCCGAACCCACTATGGCTACACCTTC.

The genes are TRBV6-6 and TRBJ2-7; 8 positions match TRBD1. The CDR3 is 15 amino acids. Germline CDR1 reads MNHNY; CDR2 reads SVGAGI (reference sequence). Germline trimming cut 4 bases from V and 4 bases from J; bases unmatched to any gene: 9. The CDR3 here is CASSSPQGAIYEQYF. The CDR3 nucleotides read TGTGCCAGCAGTTCCCCTCAGGGGGCGATATACGAGCAGTACTTC.

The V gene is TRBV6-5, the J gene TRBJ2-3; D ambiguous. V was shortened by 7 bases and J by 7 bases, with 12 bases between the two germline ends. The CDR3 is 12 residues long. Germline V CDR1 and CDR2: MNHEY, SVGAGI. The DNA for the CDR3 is TGTGCCAGCATCGACTTGACCCATACGCAGTATTTT. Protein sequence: CASIDLTHTQYF.